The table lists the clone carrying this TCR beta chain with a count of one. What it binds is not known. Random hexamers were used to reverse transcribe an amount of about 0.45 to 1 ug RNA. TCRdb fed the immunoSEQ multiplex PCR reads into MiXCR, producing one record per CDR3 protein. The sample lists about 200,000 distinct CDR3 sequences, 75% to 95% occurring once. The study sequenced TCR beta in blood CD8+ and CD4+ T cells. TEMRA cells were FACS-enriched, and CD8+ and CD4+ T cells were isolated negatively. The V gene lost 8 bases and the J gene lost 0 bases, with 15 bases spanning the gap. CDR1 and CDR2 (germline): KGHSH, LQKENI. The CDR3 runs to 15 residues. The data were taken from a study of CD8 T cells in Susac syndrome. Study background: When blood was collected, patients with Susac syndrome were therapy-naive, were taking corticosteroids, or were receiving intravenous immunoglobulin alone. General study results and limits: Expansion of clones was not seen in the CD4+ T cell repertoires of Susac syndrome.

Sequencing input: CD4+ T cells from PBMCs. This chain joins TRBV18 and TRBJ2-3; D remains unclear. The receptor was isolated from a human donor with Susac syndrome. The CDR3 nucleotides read TGTGCCAGCCCGTCGGTGAAGGGCAGCACAGATACGCAGTATTTT. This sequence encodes CASPSVKGSTDTQYF.